This entry features one TCR beta chain sequence. The sample comes from a study of blood T cell repertoires in COVID-19. Across the study: The origin of the acute and convalescent COVID-19 samples was the United States, Italy and Spain. The analysed material was cDNA or gDNA that came from T cells, B-cell-depleted T cells, or PBMCs.

Germline V gene lookup returns CDR1 MNHEY and CDR2 SVGAGI. CDR3 length equals 15 residues. V was clipped by 7 bases and J by 4 bases; unmatched bases: 9. TCRdb's copy holds only in-frame clones and misses some; the assay was immunoSEQ multiplex PCR. The sample holds roughly 47,000 clones; around nine tenths are singletons and the top ten take less than 8.5%. The receptor was isolated from a man aged 50-60 years with acute or convalescent COVID-19. The chain joins TRBV6-5 to TRBJ1-4; 7 positions match TRBD1. Sequenced material: peripheral blood. The CDR3 loop is CASMGTGASNEKLFF. The CDR3 region has the DNA TGTGCCAGCATGGGTACAGGGGCGAGTAATGAAAAACTGTTTTTT.